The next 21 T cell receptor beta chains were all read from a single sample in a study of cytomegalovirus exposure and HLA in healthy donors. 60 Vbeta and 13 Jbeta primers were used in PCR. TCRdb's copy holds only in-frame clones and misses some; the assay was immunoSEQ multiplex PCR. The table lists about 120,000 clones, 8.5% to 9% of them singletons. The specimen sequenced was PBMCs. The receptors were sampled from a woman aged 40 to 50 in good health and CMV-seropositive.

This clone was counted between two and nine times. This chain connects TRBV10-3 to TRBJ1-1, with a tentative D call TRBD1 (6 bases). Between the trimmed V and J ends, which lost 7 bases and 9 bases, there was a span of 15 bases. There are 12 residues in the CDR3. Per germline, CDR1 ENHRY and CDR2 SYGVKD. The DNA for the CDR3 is TGTGCCATCACCAACCTACGGGACAAAGCTTTCTTT. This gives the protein CAITNLRDKAFF.

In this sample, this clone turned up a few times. The CDR3 DNA reads TGTGCCAGCAGCTTGGGACAGCTCTACGAGCAGTACTTC. It is translated as CASSLGQLYEQYF. V usage is TRBV5-4 and J usage is TRBJ2-7, with D possibly TRBD1 on 5 matching bases. Germline V gene lookup returns CDR1 SGHNT and CDR2 YYREEE (reference sequence). Trimming stripped 0 bases from V and 3 bases from J, with 7 bases between. The CDR3 totals 13 residues.

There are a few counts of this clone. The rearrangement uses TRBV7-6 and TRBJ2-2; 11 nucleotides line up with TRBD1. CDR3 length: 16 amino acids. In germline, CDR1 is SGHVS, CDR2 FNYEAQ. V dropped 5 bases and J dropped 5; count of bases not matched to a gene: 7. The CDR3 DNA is TGTGCCAGCAGCCTGGGACAGGGGGTACGGACCGGGGAGCTGTTTTTT. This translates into CASSLGQGVRTGELFF.

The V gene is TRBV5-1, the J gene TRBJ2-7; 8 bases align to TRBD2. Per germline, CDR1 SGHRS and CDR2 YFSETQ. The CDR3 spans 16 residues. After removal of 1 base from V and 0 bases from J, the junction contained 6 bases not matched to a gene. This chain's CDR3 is CASSLRERGTSYEQYF. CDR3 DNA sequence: TGCGCCAGCAGCTTGAGAGAGCGGGGGACCTCCTACGAGCAGTACTTC.

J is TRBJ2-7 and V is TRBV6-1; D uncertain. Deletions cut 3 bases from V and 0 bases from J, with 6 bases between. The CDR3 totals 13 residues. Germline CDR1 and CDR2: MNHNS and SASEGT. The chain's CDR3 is CASSDGFSYEQYF. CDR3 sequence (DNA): TGTGCCAGCAGTGACGGGTTCTCCTACGAGCAGTACTTC.

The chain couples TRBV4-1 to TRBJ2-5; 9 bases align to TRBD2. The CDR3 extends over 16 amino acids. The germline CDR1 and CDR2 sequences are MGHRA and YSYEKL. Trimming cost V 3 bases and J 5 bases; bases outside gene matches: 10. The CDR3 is CASSHLPSGVGETQYF. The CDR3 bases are TGCGCCAGCAGCCACCTACCTAGCGGGGTGGGGGAGACCCAGTACTTC.

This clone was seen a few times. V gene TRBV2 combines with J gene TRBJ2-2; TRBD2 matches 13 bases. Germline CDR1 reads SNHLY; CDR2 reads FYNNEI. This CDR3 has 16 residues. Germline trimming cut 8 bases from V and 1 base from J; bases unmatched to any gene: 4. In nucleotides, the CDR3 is TGTGCCAGCCGACTAGCGGGGGGCTGGAACACCGGGGAGCTGTTTTTT. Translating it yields CASRLAGGWNTGELFF.

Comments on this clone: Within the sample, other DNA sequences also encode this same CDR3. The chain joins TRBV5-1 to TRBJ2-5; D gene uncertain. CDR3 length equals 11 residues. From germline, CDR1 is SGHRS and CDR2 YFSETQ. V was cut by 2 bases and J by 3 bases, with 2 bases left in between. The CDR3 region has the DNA TGCGCCAGCAGCTTCAAAGAGACCCAGTACTTC. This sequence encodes CASSFKETQYF.

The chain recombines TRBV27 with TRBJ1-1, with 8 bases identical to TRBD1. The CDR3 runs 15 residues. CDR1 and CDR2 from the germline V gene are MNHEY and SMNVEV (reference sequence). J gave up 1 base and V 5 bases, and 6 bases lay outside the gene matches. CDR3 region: CASSPRQGTNTEAFF. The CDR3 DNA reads TGTGCCAGCAGTCCGAGACAGGGGACGAACACTGAAGCTTTCTTT.

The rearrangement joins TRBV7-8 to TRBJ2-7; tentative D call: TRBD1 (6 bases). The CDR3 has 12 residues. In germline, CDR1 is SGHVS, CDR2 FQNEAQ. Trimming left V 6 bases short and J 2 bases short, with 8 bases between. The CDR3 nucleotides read TGTGCCAGCAGAAGGGGGACCTACGAGCAGTACTTC. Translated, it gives CASRRGTYEQYF.

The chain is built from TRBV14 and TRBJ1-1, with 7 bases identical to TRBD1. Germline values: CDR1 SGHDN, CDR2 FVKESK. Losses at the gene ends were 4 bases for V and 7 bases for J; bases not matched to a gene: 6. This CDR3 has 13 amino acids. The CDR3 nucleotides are TGTGCCAGCAGCCGAGCCGCAGGGGGTGAAGCTTTCTTT. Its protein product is CASSRAAGGEAFF.

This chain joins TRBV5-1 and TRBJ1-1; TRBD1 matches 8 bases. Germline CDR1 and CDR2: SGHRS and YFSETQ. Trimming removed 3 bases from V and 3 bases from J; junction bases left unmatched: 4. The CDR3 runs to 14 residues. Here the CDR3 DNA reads TGCGCCAGCAGCTCGCAGGGGGCCCACACTGAAGCTTTCTTT. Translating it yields CASSSQGAHTEAFF.

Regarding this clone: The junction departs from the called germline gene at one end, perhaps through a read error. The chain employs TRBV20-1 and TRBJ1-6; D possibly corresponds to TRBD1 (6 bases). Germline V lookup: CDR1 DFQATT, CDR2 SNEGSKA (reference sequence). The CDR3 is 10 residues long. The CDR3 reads CSATHRDTTF. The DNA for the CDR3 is TGCAGTGCTACCCACCGGGACACCACCTTT.

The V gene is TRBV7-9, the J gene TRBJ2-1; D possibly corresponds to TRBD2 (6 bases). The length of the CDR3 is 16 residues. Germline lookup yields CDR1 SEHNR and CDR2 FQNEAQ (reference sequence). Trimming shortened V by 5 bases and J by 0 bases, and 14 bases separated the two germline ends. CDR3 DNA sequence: TGTGCCAGCAGCGGGACTTTTCGCAGCTCCTACAATGAGCAGTTCTTC. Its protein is CASSGTFRSSYNEQFF.

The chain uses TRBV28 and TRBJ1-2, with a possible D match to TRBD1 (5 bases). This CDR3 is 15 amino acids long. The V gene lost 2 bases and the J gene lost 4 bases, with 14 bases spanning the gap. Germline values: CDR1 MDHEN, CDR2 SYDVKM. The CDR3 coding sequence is TGTGCCAGCAGTTTACCAGGGCAGCCCTCCTATGGCTACACCTTC. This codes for CASSLPGQPSYGYTF.

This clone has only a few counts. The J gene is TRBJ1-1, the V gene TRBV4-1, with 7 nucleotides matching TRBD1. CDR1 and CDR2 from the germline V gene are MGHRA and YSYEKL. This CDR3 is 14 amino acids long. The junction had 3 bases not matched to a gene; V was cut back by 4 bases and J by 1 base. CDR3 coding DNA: TGCGCCAGCAGCCTGACAGGGAAGAACACTGAAGCTTTCTTT. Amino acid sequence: CASSLTGKNTEAFF.

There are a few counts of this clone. CDR3 loop: CAWSVRGVTNEKLFF. CDR3 DNA: TGTGCCTGGAGTGTACGGGGGGTGACTAATGAAAAACTGTTTTTT. The chain combines TRBV30 with TRBJ1-4; D perhaps matches TRBD1 (5 bases). The germline V gene encodes CDR1 GTSNPN and CDR2 SVGIG (reference sequence). Deletions cut 0 bases from V and 2 bases from J, with 10 bases between. This CDR3 has 15 amino acids.

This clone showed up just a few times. This CDR3 is CASTPRQGVVTEAFF. The CDR3 region has the DNA TGTGCCAGCACGCCAAGGCAGGGCGTGGTCACTGAAGCTTTCTTT. V gene TRBV6-5 combines with J gene TRBJ1-1; TRBD1 is a possible D gene (5 bases). The germline CDR1 and CDR2 sequences are MNHEY and SVGAGI. This CDR3 has 15 amino acids. Trimming stripped 7 bases from V and 4 bases from J, with 19 bases between.

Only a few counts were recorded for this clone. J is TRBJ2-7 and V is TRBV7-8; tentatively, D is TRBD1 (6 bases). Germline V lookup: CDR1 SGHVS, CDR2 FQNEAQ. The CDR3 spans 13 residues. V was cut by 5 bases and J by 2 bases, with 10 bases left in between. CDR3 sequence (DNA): TGTGCCAGCAGCCCTGGACAGACCTACGAGCAGTACTTC. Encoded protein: CASSPGQTYEQYF. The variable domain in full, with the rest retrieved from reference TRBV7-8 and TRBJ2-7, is GAGVSQSPRYKVAKRGQDVALRCDPISGHVSLFWYQQALGQGPEFLTYFQNEAQLDKSGLPSDRFFAERPEGSVSTLKIQRTQQEDSAVYLCASSPGQTYEQYFGPGTRLTVT.

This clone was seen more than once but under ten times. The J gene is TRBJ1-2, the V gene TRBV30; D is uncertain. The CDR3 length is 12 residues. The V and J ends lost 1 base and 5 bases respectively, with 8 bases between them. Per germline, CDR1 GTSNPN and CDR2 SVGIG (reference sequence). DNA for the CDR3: TGTGCCTGGAGTGACGGTAGATATGGCTACACCTTC. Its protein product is CAWSDGRYGYTF. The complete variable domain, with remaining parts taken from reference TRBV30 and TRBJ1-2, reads SQTIHQWPATLVQPVGSPLSLECTVEGTSNPNLYWYRQAAGRGLQLLFYSVGIGQISSEVPQNLSASRPQDRQFILSSKKLLLSDSGFYLCAWSDGRYGYTFGSGTRLTVV.

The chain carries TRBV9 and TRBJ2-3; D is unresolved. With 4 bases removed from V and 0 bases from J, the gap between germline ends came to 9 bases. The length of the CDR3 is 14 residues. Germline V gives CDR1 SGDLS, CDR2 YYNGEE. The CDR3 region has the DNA TGTGCCAGCAGCAAGAGTCATAGCACAGATACGCAGTATTTT. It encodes CASSKSHSTDTQYF.